This TCR beta chain was observed in a study of blood T cell repertoires in COVID-19. Between the trimmed V and J ends, which lost 0 bases and 4 bases, there was a span of 12 bases. The germline gives CDR1 LGHDT, CDR2 YNNKEL (reference sequence). The CDR3 has 15 amino acids. Profiled with immunoSEQ multiplex PCR; TCRdb holds only in-frame clones, not every one. The sample lists tens of thousands of clones; approximately 80% were seen once. This clone was seen more than once but under ten times. The TCR originated in an elderly woman with active or convalescent COVID-19. Material: peripheral blood. The rearrangement joins TRBV3-1 (or the pseudogene TRBV3-2) to TRBJ1-2, with D unclear. In nucleotides, the CDR3 is TGTGCCAGCAGCCAAGACTTTTTCATCGGCTATGGCTACACCTTC. This sequence encodes CASSQDFFIGYGYTF.